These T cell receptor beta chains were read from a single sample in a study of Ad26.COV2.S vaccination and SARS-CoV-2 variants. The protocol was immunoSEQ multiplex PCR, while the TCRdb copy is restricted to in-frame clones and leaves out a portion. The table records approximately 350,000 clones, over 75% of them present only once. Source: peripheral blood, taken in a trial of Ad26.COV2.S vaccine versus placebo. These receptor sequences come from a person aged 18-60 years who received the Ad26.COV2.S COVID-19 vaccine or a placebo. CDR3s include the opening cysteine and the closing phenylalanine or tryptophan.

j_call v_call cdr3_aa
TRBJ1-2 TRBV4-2 CASSQYKAGGHYGYTF
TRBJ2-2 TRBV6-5 CASSFPYTGELFF
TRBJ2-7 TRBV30 CAWSPHRGLNYEQYF
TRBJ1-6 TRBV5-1 CASSLVPSGGQDSPLHF
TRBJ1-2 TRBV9 CASSVSRDPPDYGYTF
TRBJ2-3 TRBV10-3 CAIKGTGGPDTQYF
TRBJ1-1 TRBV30 CAWTQGAEAFF
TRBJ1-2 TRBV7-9 CASSLGDREATNYGYTF
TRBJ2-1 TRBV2 CASSESLRDYIPYNEQFF
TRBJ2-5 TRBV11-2 CASSFWGREETQYF
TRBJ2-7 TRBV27 CATLGQGEYEQYF
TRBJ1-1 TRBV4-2 CASSQDQDRTNTEAFF
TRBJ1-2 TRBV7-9 CASSLPTATANYGYTF
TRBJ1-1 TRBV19 CASSTGGEWDEAFF
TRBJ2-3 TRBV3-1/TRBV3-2 CASSQEVVTDTQYF
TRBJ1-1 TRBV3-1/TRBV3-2 CASSQDRGNTEAFF
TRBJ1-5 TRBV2 CASVGQHNQPQHF
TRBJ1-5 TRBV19 CASSNPLDPGAQHF
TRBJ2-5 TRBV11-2 CASRAGTGGQETQYF
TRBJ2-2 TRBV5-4 CASSFPGDSDTGELFF
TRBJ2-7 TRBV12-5 CASGLNPYEEQYF
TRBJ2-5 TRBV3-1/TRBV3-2 CASSQETQYF
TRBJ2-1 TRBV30 CAFYGTTYNEQFF
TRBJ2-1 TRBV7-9 CASSQGQGIFNEQFF
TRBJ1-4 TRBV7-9 CASSSEREKLFF
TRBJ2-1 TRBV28 CASSFFGTEAPFF
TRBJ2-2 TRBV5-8 CASSHGTSGGFGELFF
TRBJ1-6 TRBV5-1 CASSSHPPGRTTFVSPLHF
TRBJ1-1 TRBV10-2 CASSEGSRAFF
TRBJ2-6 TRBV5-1 CASRIQPGVTGANVLTF
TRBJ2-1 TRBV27 CASSLPLLAGFRSEQFF
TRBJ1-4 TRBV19 CASRGSLEKLFF
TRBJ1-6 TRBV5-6 CASSLSLDSPLHF
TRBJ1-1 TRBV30 CAWNPSGTEAFF
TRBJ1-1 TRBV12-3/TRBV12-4 CASSSGRGTEAFF
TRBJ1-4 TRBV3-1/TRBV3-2 CASTRGQDEKLFF
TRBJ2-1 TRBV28 CASSLEGVSSYNEQFF
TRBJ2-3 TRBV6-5 CASTGGATDTQYF
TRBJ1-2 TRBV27 CASSLTPTGGSYGYTF
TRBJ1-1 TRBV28 CASRTISPFGAFF
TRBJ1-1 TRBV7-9 CASSPNPGSEAFF
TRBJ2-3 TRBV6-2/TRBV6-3 CASSYGIAKGDTQYF
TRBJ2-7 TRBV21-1 CASSTPRGRLAGDTYEQYF
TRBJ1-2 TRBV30 CAWSVAGKGSSYTF
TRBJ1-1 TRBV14 CASSHAYNTEAFF
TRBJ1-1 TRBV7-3 CASSQTGGGNTEAFF
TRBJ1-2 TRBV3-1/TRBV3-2 CASSQAGFDYGYTF
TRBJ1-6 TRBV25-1 CASSWGQGRSPLHF
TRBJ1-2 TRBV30 CAWSPDRGRWGYTF
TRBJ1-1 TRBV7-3 CASSLTQNTEAFF
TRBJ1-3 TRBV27 CASKESSGNTIYF
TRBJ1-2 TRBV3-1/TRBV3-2 CASSQVKGEGYTF
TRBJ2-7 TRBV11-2 CASSLDRVYEQYF